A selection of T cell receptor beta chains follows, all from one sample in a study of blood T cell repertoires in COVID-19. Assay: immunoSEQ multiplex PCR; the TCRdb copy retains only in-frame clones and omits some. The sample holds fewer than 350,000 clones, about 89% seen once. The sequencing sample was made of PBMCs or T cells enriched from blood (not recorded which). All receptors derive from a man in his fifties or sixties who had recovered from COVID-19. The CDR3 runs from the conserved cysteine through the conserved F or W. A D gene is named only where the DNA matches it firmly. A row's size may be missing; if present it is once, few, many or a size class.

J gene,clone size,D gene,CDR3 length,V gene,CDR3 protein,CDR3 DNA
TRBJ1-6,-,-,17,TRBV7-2,CASSRAAHTASYPPLHF,TGTGCCAGCAGCCGTGCCGCACATACAGCCTCTTATCCACCCCTCCACTTT
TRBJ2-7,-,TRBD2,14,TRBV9,CASSVTSGSYEQYF,TGTGCCAGCAGCGTGACTAGCGGCTCCTACGAGCAGTACTTC
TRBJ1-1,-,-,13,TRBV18,CASSPFGFTEAFF,TGTGCCAGCTCACCATTCGGGTTCACTGAAGCTTTCTTT
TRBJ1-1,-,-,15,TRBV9,CASSVESIGYTEAFF,TGTGCCAGCAGCGTAGAGTCCATCGGGTACACTGAAGCTTTCTTT
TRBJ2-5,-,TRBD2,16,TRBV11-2,CASSTRLAGFQETQYF,TGTGCCAGCAGCACCCGACTAGCGGGGTTCCAAGAGACCCAGTACTTC
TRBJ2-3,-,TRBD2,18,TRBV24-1,CATSDALPGLAYADTQYF,TGTGCCACCAGTGATGCCTTACCGGGACTAGCTTACGCAGATACGCAGTATTTT
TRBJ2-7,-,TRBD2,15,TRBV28,CATTVPGTGGYEQYF,TGTGCCACCACCGTCCCCGGGACGGGGGGCTACGAGCAGTACTTC
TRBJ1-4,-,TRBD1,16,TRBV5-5,CASSLNQGALSEKLFF,TGTGCCAGCAGCTTAAACCAGGGGGCGCTCAGTGAAAAACTGTTTTTT
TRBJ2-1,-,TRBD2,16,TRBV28,CASSSGTTSSYNEQFF,TGTGCCAGCAGCAGTGGGACTACCAGCTCCTACAATGAGCAGTTCTTC
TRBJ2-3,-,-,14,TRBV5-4,CASSLGLADDTQYF,TGTGCCAGCAGCTTAGGGCTAGCTGACGATACGCAGTATTTT
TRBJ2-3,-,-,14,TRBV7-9,CASSQWGSTDTQYF,TGTGCCAGCAGCCAATGGGGCAGCACAGATACGCAGTATTTT
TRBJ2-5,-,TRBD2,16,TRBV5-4,CASSLGASGRIETQYF,TGTGCCAGCAGCTTGGGTGCTAGCGGGAGGATAGAGACCCAGTACTTC
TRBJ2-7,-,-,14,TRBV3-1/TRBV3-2,CASSQARVSYEQYF,TGTGCCAGCAGCCAAGCCAGGGTCTCCTACGAGCAGTACTTC
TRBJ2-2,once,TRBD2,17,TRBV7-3,CASTPRTSGWYRGELFF,TGTGCCAGCACCCCTCGGACTAGCGGGTGGTACCGGGGGGAGCTGTTTTTT